This T cell receptor beta chain was documented in a study of T cells in Graves' hyperthyroidism and ophthalmopathy. Study background: Blood from the periphery was taken at initial diagnosis, before any treatment.

Many counts were recorded for this clonotype. Recently diagnosed hyperthyroidism of less than 2 months' duration affected patients aged 18 to 65. The study excluded patients with uncontrolled infection, other autoimmune disease, pregnancy or lactation. Each diagnosis was grounded in clinical symptoms, serum thyroxine and TRAb, thyroid ultrasound, and orbital computed tomography. The CDR3 has 16 residues. Deletions cut 0 bases from V and 0 bases from J, with 8 bases between. Per germline, CDR1 SGHAT and CDR2 FQNNGV. The TCR beta CDR3 regions underwent amplification using RNA transcripts as the source. The HTBI primer set drove a first-round RT-PCR of the TCR CDR3. TCRdb reprocessed the multiplex PCR reads with MiXCR, giving one entry per CDR3 protein. The top ten clones hold more than 10% of a sample with around 250,000 distinct CDR3 sequences, roughly 14% of them seen once.

This TCR derives from a woman aged 40 to 50 with Graves' hyperthyroidism that later progressed to Graves' ophthalmopathy. The rearrangement uses TRBV11-2 and TRBJ2-2; no clear D. Sequenced: blood. The CDR3 is CASSLDPRSNTGELFF. CDR3 in DNA: TGTGCCAGCAGCTTAGATCCCAGATCGAACACCGGGGAGCTGTTTTTT.